This TCR beta chain was recovered during a study of blood T cell repertoires in COVID-19. Authors' processing steps: Estimated nucleated cell counts came from reference gene primer amplification. Clones were sequenced by immunoSEQ multiplex PCR, and TCRdb holds only the in-frame ones, with some missing. The DNA was the basis for D and trimming; V, J and clone size are from that table. This repertoire shows some 89,000 clones, around 85% found once; its top ten account for 10% to 12%. The CDR3 spans 16 residues. Germline loops: CDR1 SGHVS, CDR2 FQNEAQ. Deletions cut 1 base from V and 0 bases from J, with 10 bases between. This clone was seen a handful of times.

This sequence originates from a man aged 70 or older with acute or convalescent COVID-19. The specimen sequenced was peripheral blood. The V and J genes are TRBV7-8 and TRBJ1-3, with D unresolved. The CDR3 DNA follows: TGTGCCAGCAGCTTAGTGGAGGGCCTCTCTGGAAACACCATATATTTT. This sequence encodes CASSLVEGLSGNTIYF.